The 21 T cell receptor beta chains below come from one sample, sequenced in a study of T cell repertoires in cytomegalovirus infection. MiXCR, applied by TCRdb to the reads, yields one record per CDR3 protein. The sample consists of 45,000 to 50,000 distinct CDR3 sequences, under 20% of them appearing once. These receptors' targets are unknown. The starting material was CD8+ T cells from cultured PBMCs, obtained from culture after CMV antigen stimulation. The receptors were gathered from a human donor in good health (CMV status not recorded). Some clones in this sample may be carry-over from other donors' samples.

With respect to this clonotype: Its ends do not fully match the called genes, so a read error is possible. This chain uses TRBV4-3 with TRBJ2-7; 10 positions agree with TRBD1. The CDR3 has 15 residues. Germline values: CDR1 LGHNA, CDR2 YSLEER. CDR3 DNA sequence: TGCGCCAGCAGCCGTAGTTGGGACAGGGGCTACGAGCAGTACTTT. It specifies CASSRSWDRGYEQYF.

The table lists this clonotype with many counts. The chain employs TRBV12-3 or TRBV12-4 and TRBJ2-5, with 10 nucleotides matching TRBD1. This CDR3 contains 15 residues. The trim removed 3 bases at V and 1 base at J, leaving 2 bases unmatched. This chain's CDR3 is CASSFRDRGQETQYF. The CDR3 nucleotides read TGTGCCAGCAGTTTTAGGGACAGGGGCCAAGAGACCCAGTACTTC.

This clonotype was recorded a few times. This chain connects TRBV27 to TRBJ1-1; maybe TRBD1 (5 bases). V lost 5 bases and J 6 bases, leaving 22 bases between the germline ends. Germline values: CDR1 MNHEY, CDR2 SMNVEV (reference sequence). The CDR3 extends over 16 amino acids. Here the CDR3 reads CASSPRGGSGLAEAFF. The DNA for the CDR3 is TGTGCCAGCAGTCCACGGGGGGGGTCCGGGCTGGCTGAAGCTTTCTTT.

This clonotype was picked up many times. V usage is TRBV12-3 or TRBV12-4 and J usage is TRBJ1-2; the D is unclear. V was clipped by 4 bases and J by 5 bases, with 11 bases between them. CDR3 length: 13 amino acids. CDR3: CASSSQAYYGYTF. The CDR3 DNA follows: TGTGCCAGCAGTTCCCAGGCCTATTATGGCTACACCTTC.

In DNA, the CDR3 is TGTGCCAGCACCCTAACCGGGGTCGGCTACACCTTC. It specifies CASTLTGVGYTF. V usage is TRBV6-6 and J usage is TRBJ1-2; D not certain. There are 12 residues in the CDR3. Germline V lookup: CDR1 MNHNY, CDR2 SVGAGI (reference sequence). Trimming took off 7 bases at V and 8 bases at J, with 14 bases between the two ends.

This rearrangement joins TRBV9 to TRBJ2-3; D tentatively reads TRBD1 or TRBD2 (5 bases each). The germline CDR1 and CDR2 sequences are SGDLS and YYNGEE. The CDR3 has 15 amino acids. Trimming took off 4 bases at V and 3 bases at J, with 15 bases between the two ends. In DNA form, the CDR3 reads TGTGCCAGCAGCCGGACTCCCGAGGGGACAGATACGCAGTATTTT. Its translation is CASSRTPEGTDTQYF.

This clonotype was counted only a few times. The gene calls are TRBV24-1 and TRBJ2-1; D is undetermined. The ends were cut back, 4 bases at V and 3 bases at J, with 6 bases in the middle. CDR3 length: 13 amino acids. Germline V gives CDR1 KGHDR, CDR2 SFDVKD. CDR3 sequence (DNA): TGTGCCACCAGTGACCCTGGCTACAATGAGCAGTTCTTC. Protein product: CATSDPGYNEQFF.

The chain recombines TRBV6-6 with TRBJ1-1; a weak D match, TRBD1 (6 bases). The CDR3 runs to 15 residues. The germline gives CDR1 MNHNY, CDR2 SVGAGI (reference sequence). The germline V and J ends were trimmed by 10 bases and 3 bases, with 21 bases remaining between them. CDR3 sequence reads: CAIPQFQSGDTEAFF. CDR3 DNA sequence: TGTGCCATCCCGCAGTTCCAGTCAGGGGACACTGAAGCTTTCTTT.

The chain is built from TRBV30 and TRBJ2-7; the D gene could be TRBD1 or TRBD2 (6 bases each). Germline lookup yields CDR1 GTSNPN and CDR2 SVGIG (reference sequence). V was cut by 0 bases and J by 5 bases, with 14 bases left in between. The length of the CDR3 is 14 residues. This CDR3 reads CAWSVTGTHHEQYF. For the CDR3, the DNA is TGTGCCTGGAGTGTCACAGGGACTCACCACGAGCAGTACTTC.

A word on this clonotype: This may arise from a read error, as a much more abundant clone is one base away. The gene calls are TRBV11-2 and TRBJ2-3; unclear D gene. Trimming left V 5 bases short and J 0 bases short, with 12 bases between. The germline V gene encodes CDR1 SGHAT and CDR2 FQNNGV. There are 15 residues in the CDR3. CDR3 sequence: CASSPQCDSTDTQYF. The CDR3 coding sequence is TGTGCCAGCAGCCCCCAGTGCGATAGCACAGATACGCAGTATTTT.

This clonotype was observed at least ten times. The rearrangement uses TRBV7-2 and TRBJ2-7; the D gene is possibly TRBD1 (5 bases). V was clipped by 1 base and J by 1 base, with 8 bases between them. Germline CDR1 is SGHTA and CDR2 is FQGNSA. The length of the CDR3 is 14 residues. The CDR3, as DNA: TGTGCCAGCAGCTTAGAGACAGTTTCCTACGAGCAGTACTTC. It encodes CASSLETVSYEQYF.

This clonotype was seen ten or more times. The DNA of the CDR3 is TGTGCCAGCAGTTTCGGCGGGGGGCTAGAGCAGTACTTC. Translating it yields CASSFGGGLEQYF. This chain joins TRBV12-3 or TRBV12-4 and TRBJ2-7; 8 nucleotides agree with TRBD2. Trimming removed 3 bases from V and 7 bases from J; junction bases left unmatched: 5. The CDR3 has 13 amino acids.

The table lists this clonotype with a few counts. CDR3 nucleotides: TGTGCCAGCAGCCCCACGGGGGGGACTCCGCCGGATACGCAGTATTTT. It specifies CASSPTGGTPPDTQYF. The gene calls are TRBV14 and TRBJ2-3; TRBD2 matches at 8 bases. CDR1 SGHDN and CDR2 FVKESK come from the germline V gene. CDR3 length: 16 amino acids. Trimming at V came to 4 bases and at J to 6 bases, leaving 12 bases not matched to a gene.

This clonotype was seen many times. The chain links TRBV6-2 or TRBV6-3 to TRBJ2-5, with unresolved D. CDR3 length: 17 residues. Trimming cost V 2 bases and J 3 bases, with 19 bases left between them. CDR1 is MNHEY and CDR2 is SVGEGT in the germline V gene. In DNA, the CDR3 is TGTGCCAGCAGTTACGAGTCTTCAGGATCCCTCAAAGAGACCCAGTACTTC. Its protein product is CASSYESSGSLKETQYF.

This clonotype occurred a few times. J is TRBJ2-1 and V is TRBV6-2 or TRBV6-3, with unresolved D. The germline V gene has CDR1 MNHEY and CDR2 SVGEGT. CDR3 length: 11 amino acids. V shed 8 bases and J shed 12 bases, with 14 bases lying between them. DNA for the CDR3: TGTGCCAGCTATCCAGGTCTTAGGCAGTTCTTC. Protein: CASYPGLRQFF.

This clonotype occurred a few times. V usage is TRBV12-3 or TRBV12-4 and J usage is TRBJ2-6; 7 bases are a match to TRBD1. The CDR3 sequence is 15 residues long. J lost 4 bases, V lost 6 bases, and 6 bases had no gene match. The CDR3 here is CASRKQGTGANVLTF. The DNA of the CDR3 is TGTGCCAGCAGGAAACAGGGGACCGGGGCCAACGTCCTGACTTTC.

The CDR3 here is CASNSGASTDTQYF. The CDR3 DNA is TGTGCCAGTAATTCGGGCGCAAGCACAGATACGCAGTATTTT. V usage is TRBV5-4 and J usage is TRBJ2-3; D remains ambiguous. Trimming cost V 8 bases and J 0 bases, with 13 bases left between them. In germline, CDR1 is SGHNT, CDR2 YYREEE (reference sequence). CDR3 size: 14 residues.

This clonotype occurred a few times. J is TRBJ2-5 and V is TRBV7-9; 10 nucleotides line up with TRBD2. Germline V gene sequence: CDR1 SEHNR, CDR2 FQNEAQ (reference sequence). J gave up 5 bases and V 5 bases, and 11 bases lay outside the gene matches. The CDR3 length is 16 residues. In DNA, the CDR3 is TGTGCCAGCAGCCCGCGGAGCGGGAGGGCCGGCGAGACCCAGTACTTC. It specifies CASSPRSGRAGETQYF.

This clonotype has at least ten counts. This chain joins TRBV6-2 or TRBV6-3 and TRBJ2-1; 15 nucleotides line up with TRBD2. Looked up from germline, CDR1 is MNHEY and CDR2 is SVGEGT. V was pared by 5 bases and J by 4 bases, with 6 bases of the junction left unmatched. This CDR3 spans 17 amino acids. This CDR3 reads CASSHRTSGRVYNEQFF. CDR3 sequence (DNA): TGTGCCAGCAGTCACCGGACTAGCGGGAGGGTTTACAATGAGCAGTTCTTC.

This clonotype was seen a few times. The gene calls are TRBV6-6 and TRBJ2-3; TRBD2 agrees at 8 bases. CDR1 and CDR2 from the germline V gene are MNHNY and SVGAGI (reference sequence). The CDR3 is 17 residues long. Unmatched junction bases numbered 12, after V lost 5 bases and J lost 2 bases. The CDR3 DNA follows: TGTGCCAGCAGTACCACGGGGGGTAGCGGGGCCACAGATACGCAGTATTTT. This encodes CASSTTGGSGATDTQYF.

The chain uses TRBV6-5 and TRBJ1-1; TRBD1 might be the D (6 bases). The germline V gene has CDR1 MNHEY and CDR2 SVGAGI. The V end lost 5 bases, the J end lost 1 base, and 17 bases lay between the germline ends. The CDR3 is made up of 16 amino acids. CDR3 in DNA: TGTGCCAGCAGTCGTGGCGGCAGGGGTAGGAACACTGAAGCTTTCTTT. Translated: CASSRGGRGRNTEAFF.